The text below deals with one T cell receptor (beta chain). No antigen is known for it. This record comes from a study of T cell responses to AZD1222 COVID-19 vaccine. Whole-study results and caveats: Receipt of two AZD1222 doses was followed by a rise in Spike-specific TCR breadth and depth. Repertoires were obtained solely post-peak T cell response. Reports indicate that nearly half of spike-specific TCRs are directed at unmutated variant regions. Females outnumbered males among donors, who were mostly white British; clonal diversity was possibly underestimated.

Using immunoSEQ multiplex PCR, the repertoire was profiled, and TCRdb retains in-frame clones only, with some absent. The table has about 160,000 clones, about 90% seen once. This TCR was sampled from an adult in good health. The source material was peripheral blood, sampled on day 0 of MenACWY control vaccination.

The CDR3 bases are TGTGCCAGCAGTCCCTGGGGGGGGGCTAACTATGGCTACACCTTC. It encodes CASSPWGGANYGYTF. The chain uses TRBV6-5 and TRBJ1-2, with D tentatively TRBD1 (5 bases). Germline V gene sequence: CDR1 MNHEY, CDR2 SVGAGI. CDR3 size: 15 residues. V lost 5 bases and J 0 bases, leaving 13 bases between the germline ends.